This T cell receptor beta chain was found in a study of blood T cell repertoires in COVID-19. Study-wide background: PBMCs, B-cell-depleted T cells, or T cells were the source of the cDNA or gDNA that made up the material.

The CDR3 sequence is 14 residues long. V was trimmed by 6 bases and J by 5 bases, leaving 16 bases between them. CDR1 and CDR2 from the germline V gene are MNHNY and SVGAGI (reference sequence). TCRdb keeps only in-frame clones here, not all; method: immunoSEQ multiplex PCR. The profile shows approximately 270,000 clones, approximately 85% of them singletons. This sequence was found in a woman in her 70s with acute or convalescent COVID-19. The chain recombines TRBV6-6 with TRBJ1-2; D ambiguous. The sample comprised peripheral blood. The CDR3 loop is CASSYAGREYGYTF. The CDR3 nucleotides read TGTGCCAGCAGCTACGCGGGGAGGGAGTATGGCTACACCTTC.